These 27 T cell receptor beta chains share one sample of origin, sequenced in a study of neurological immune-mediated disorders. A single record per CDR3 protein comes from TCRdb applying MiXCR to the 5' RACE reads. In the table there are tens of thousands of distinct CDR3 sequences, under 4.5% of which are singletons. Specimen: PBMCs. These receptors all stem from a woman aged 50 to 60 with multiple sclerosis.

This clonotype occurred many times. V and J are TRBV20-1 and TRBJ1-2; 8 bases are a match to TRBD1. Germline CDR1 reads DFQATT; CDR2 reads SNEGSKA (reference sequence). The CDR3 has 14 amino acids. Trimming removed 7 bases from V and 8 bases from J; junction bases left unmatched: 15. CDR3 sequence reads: CSGPTGEGAKGYTF. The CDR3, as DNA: TGCAGTGGCCCGACAGGGGAAGGAGCGAAAGGCTACACCTTC.

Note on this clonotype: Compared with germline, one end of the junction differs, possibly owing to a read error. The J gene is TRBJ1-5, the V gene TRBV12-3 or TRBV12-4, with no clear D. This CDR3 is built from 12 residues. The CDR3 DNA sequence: TGTGACAGCAGTTCGAACATTCAGCCCCAGCATTTT. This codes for CDSSSNIQPQHF.

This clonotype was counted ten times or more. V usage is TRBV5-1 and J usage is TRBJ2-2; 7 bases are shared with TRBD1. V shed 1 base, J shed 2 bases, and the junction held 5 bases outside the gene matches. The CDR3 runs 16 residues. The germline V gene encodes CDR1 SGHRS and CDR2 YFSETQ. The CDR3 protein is CASSLQGQLNTGELFF. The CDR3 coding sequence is TGCGCCAGCAGCTTGCAGGGACAGCTTAACACCGGGGAGCTGTTTTTT.

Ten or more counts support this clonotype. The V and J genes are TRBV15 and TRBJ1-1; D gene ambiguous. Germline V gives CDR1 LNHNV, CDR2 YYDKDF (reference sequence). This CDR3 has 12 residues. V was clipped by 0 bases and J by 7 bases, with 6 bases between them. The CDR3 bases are TGTGCCACCAGCAGAGATGGGAGTGAAGCTTTCTTT. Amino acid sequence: CATSRDGSEAFF.

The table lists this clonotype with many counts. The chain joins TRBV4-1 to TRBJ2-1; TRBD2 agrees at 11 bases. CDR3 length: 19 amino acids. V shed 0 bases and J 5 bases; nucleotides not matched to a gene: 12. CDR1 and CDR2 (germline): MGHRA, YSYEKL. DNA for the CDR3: TGCGCCAGCAGCCAAGATTGGTCTAGCGGGGGGTTAAACAACAATGAGCAGTTCTTC. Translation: CASSQDWSSGGLNNNEQFF.

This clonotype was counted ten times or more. The CDR3 loop reads CASSSRRTGNTGELFF. The CDR3 DNA follows: TGTGCCAGCAGTTCCCGGCGGACAGGGAACACCGGGGAGCTGTTTTTT. This chain joins TRBV12-3 or TRBV12-4 and TRBJ2-2, with 7 nucleotides matching TRBD1. There are 16 residues in the CDR3. J gave up 1 base and V 4 bases, and 6 bases lay outside the gene matches.

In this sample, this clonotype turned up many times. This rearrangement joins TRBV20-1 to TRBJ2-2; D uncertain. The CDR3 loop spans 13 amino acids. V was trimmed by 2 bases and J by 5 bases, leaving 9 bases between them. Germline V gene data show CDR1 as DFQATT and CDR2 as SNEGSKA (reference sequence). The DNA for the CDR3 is TGCAGTGCTAGAAGGCCCAAGACCGGGGAGCTGTTTTTT. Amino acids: CSARRPKTGELFF.

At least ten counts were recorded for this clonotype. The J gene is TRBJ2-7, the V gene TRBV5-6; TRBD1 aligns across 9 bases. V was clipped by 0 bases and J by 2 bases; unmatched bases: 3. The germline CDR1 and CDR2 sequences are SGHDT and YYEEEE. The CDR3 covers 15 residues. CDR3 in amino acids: CASSLDRGPAYEQYF. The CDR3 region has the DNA TGTGCCAGCAGCTTGGACAGGGGGCCTGCCTACGAGCAGTACTTC.

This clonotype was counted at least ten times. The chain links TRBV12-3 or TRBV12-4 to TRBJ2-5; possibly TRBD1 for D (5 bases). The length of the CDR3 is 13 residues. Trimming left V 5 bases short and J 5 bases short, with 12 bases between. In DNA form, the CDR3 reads TGTGCCAGCAGTCTCAGGGTTGCGGAGACCCAGTACTTC. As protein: CASSLRVAETQYF.

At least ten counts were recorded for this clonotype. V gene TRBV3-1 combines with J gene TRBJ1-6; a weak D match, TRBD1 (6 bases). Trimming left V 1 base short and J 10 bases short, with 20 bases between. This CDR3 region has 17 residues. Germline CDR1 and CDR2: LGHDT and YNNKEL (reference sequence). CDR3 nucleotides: TGTGCCAGCAGCCAAGGGGGGGGCAGTACAGGGAGCTCACCCCTCCACTTT. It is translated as CASSQGGGSTGSSPLHF.

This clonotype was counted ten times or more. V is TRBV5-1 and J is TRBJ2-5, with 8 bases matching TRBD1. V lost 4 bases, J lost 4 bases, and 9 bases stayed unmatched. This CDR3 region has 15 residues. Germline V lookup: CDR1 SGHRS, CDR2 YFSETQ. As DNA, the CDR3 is TGCGCCAGCAGCGGAATAGGCCAGGGGGCAGAGACCCAGTACTTC. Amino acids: CASSGIGQGAETQYF.

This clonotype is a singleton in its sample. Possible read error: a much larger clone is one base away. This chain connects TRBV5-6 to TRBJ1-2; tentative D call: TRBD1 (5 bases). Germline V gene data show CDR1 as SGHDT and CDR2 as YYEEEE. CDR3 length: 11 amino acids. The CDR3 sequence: CARSLTGGYTF. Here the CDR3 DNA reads TGTGCCAGAAGCTTAACAGGTGGCTACACCTTC.

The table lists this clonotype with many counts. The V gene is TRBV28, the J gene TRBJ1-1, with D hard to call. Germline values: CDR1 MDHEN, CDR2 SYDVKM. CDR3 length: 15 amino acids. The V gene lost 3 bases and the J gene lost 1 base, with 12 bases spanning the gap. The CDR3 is CASSFRLTGNTEAFF. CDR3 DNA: TGTGCCAGCAGTTTCCGATTGACGGGGAACACTGAAGCTTTCTTT.

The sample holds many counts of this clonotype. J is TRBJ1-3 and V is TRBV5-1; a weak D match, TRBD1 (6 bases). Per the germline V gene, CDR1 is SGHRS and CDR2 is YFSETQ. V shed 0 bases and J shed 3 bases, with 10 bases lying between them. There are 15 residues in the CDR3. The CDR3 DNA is TGCGCCAGCAGCTTGGAGGCCAGGGGTGGAAACACCATATATTTT. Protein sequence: CASSLEARGGNTIYF.

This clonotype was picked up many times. This CDR3 is CASSPRSYNEQFF. DNA of the CDR3: TGTGCCAGCAGCCCCCGCTCCTACAATGAGCAGTTCTTC. The chain has TRBV9 and TRBJ2-1, with no clear D. This CDR3 comprises 13 residues. The germline CDR1 and CDR2 sequences are SGDLS and YYNGEE. V gave up 4 bases and J gave up 0 bases, with 5 bases separating them.

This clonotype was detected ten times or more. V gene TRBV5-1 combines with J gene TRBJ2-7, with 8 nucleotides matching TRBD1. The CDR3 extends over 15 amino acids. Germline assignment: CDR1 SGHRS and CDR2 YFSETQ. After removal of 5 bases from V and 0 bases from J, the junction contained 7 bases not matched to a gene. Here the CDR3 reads CASRRDRWSSYEQYF. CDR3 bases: TGCGCCAGCAGACGGGACAGGTGGAGCTCCTACGAGCAGTACTTC.

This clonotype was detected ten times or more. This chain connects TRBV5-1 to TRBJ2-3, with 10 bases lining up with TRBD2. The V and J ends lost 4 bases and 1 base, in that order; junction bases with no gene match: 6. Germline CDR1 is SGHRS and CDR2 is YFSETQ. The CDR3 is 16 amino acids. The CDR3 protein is CASSTLTSGGTDTQYF. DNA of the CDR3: TGCGCCAGCAGCACCCTAACTAGCGGGGGCACAGATACGCAGTATTTT. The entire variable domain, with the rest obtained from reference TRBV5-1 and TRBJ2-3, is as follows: KAGVTQTPRYLIKTRGQQVTLSCSPISGHRSVSWYQQTPGQGLQFLFEYFSETQRNKGNFPGRFSGRQFSNSRSEMNVSTLELGDSALYLCASSTLTSGGTDTQYFGPGTRLTVL.

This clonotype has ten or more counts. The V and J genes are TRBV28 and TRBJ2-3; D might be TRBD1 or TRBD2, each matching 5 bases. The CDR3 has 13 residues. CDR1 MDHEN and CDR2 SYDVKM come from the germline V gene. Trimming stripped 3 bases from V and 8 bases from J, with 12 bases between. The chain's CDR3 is CASSFTGTSTQYF. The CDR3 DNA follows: TGTGCCAGCAGTTTCACGGGGACCTCTACGCAGTATTTT.

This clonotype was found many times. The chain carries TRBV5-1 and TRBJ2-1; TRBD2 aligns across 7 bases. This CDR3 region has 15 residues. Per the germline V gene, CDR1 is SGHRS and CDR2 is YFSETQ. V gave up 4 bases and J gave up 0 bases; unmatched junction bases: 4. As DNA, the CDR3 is TGCGCCAGCAGCCAAAGCGGGGTCTCCTACAATGAGCAGTTCTTC. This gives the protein CASSQSGVSYNEQFF.

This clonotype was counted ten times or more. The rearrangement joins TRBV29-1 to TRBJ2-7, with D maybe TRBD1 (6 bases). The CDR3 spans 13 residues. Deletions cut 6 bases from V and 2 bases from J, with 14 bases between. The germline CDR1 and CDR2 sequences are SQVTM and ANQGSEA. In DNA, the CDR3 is TGCAGCGTGGGCCGGGACAACGCCTACGAGCAGTACTTC. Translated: CSVGRDNAYEQYF.

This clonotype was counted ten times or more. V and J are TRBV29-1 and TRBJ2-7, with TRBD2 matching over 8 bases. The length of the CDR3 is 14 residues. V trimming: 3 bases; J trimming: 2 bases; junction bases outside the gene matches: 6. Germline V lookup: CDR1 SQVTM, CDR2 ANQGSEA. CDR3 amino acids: CSVDGAGDTYEQYF. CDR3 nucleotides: TGCAGCGTTGATGGAGCGGGGGACACCTACGAGCAGTACTTC.

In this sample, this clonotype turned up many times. This CDR3 reads CSARDGAQDFNQPQHF. CDR3 DNA: TGCAGTGCTAGAGATGGCGCACAGGACTTCAATCAGCCCCAGCATTTT. The rearrangement links TRBV20-1 to TRBJ1-5, with D possibly TRBD1 on 5 matching bases. The CDR3 runs 16 residues. Deletions cut 0 bases from V and 3 bases from J, with 15 bases between. Germline V gene sequence: CDR1 DFQATT, CDR2 SNEGSKA (reference sequence).

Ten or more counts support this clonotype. The DNA for the CDR3 is TGTGCCAGCAGCTTACGTCGCCCGCTGGCAGCTGGAGAGACCCAGTACTTC. This sequence encodes CASSLRRPLAAGETQYF. J is TRBJ2-5 and V is TRBV7-6; D is ambiguous. Trimming left V 2 bases short and J 4 bases short, with 20 bases between. Per germline, CDR1 SGHVS and CDR2 FNYEAQ. This CDR3 region has 17 residues.

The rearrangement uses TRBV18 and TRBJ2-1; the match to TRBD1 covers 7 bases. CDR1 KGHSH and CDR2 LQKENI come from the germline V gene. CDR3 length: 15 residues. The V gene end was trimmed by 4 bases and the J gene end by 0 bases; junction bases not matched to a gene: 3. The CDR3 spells CASSQQGNSYNEQFF. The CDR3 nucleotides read TGTGCCAGCTCACAACAGGGGAACTCCTACAATGAGCAGTTCTTC.

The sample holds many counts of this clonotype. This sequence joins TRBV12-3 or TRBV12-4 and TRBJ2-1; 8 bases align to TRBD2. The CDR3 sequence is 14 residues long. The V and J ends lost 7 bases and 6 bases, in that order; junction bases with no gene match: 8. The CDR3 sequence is CASTLSAGGNEQFF. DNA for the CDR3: TGTGCCAGCACTCTCTCGGCGGGGGGCAATGAGCAGTTCTTC.

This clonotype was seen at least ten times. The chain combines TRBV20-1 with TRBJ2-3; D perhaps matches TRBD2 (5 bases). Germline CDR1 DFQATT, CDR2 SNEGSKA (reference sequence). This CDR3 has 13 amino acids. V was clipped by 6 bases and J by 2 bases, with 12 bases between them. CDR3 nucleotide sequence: TGCAGTGCGGCCGGGATAAACACAGATACGCAGTATTTT. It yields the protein CSAAGINTDTQYF.

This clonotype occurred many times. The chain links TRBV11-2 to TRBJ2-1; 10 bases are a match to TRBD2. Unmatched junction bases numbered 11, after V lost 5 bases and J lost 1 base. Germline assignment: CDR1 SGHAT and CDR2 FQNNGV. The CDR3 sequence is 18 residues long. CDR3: CASSPNHSGGGSYNEQFF. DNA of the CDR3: TGTGCCAGCAGCCCTAACCACAGCGGGGGGGGTTCCTACAATGAGCAGTTCTTC.